This T cell receptor (beta chain) was sequenced in a study of OX40 agonist ivuxolimab in advanced cancers. The wider study: In this trial design, patients received ivuxolimab intravenously at 0.01 to 10 mg/kg every 2 weeks.

Sequencing used immunoSEQ multiplex PCR; TCRdb keeps in-frame clones, though not all of them. The sample holds roughly 74,000 clones, 80% to 85% seen once. The germline gives CDR1 LNHDA, CDR2 SQIVND (reference sequence). The CDR3 has 17 amino acids. The junction had 9 bases not matched to a gene; V was cut back by 1 base and J by 5 bases. The receptor's source is an adult with an advanced solid tumor such as melanoma, head and neck, liver or kidney cancer. The material sequenced was CD4+ or CD8+ T cells sorted from blood, taken in a trial of the OX40 agonist ivuxolimab. The chain links TRBV19 to TRBJ1-1, with 11 bases that match TRBD1. CDR3 DNA sequence: TGTGCCAGTAGTATAGGGGGGACAGGGGGTTTGGTGACTGAAGCTTTCTTT. It specifies CASSIGGTGGLVTEAFF.